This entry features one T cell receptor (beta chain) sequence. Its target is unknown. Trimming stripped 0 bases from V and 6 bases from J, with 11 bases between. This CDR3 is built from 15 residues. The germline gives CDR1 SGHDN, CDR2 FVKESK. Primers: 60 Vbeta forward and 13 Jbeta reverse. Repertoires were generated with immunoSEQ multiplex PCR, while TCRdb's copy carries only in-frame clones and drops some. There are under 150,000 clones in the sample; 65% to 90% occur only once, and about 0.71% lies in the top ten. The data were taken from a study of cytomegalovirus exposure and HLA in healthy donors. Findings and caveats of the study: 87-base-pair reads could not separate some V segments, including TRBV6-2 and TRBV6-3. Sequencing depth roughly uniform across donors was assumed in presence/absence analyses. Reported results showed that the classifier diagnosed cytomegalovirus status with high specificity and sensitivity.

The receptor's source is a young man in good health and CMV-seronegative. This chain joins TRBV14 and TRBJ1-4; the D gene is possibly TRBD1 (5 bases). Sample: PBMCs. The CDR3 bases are TGTGCCAGCAGCCAAGAAAGGGGAGGCGATGAAAAACTGTTTTTT. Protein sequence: CASSQERGGDEKLFF.